Below, 31 T cell receptor beta chains from the same sample are listed, as sequenced in a study of tumor and adjacent non-tumor tissue in lung cancer. The library came from three nested PCR rounds adapted from ARM-PCR protocols. TCRdb re-analysed the multiplex PCR reads in MiXCR, keeping a single row per CDR3 protein. The sample lists 50,000 to 70,000 distinct CDR3 sequences, around 61% occurring once. RNA was extracted from bulk tissue without any cell sorting. More than 3 cm separated this lung sample from the edge of the tumor. The material sequenced was distant non-tumor lung tissue. These receptors came from a man in his 70s with non-small cell lung cancer.

The J gene is TRBJ2-2, the V gene TRBV28; 8 nucleotides match TRBD2. The V gene end was trimmed by 6 bases and the J gene end by 5 bases; junction bases not matched to a gene: 14. Germline V lookup: CDR1 MDHEN, CDR2 SYDVKM. The CDR3 length is 17 residues. The CDR3, as DNA: TGTGCCAGCAGACCCGGACTAGCCGCTGGACGAACCGGGGAGCTGTTTTTT. Amino acids: CASRPGLAAGRTGELFF. The full variable domain, its missing parts supplied by reference TRBV28 and TRBJ2-2, is DVKVTQSSRYLVKRTGEKVFLECVQDMDHENMFWYRQDPGLGLRLIYFSYDVKMKEKGDIPEGYSVSREKKERFSLILESASTNQTSMYLCASRPGLAAGRTGELFFGEGSRLTVL.

The table lists this clonotype with a count of one. Germline is not matched at one junction end, which may reflect a read error. The J gene is TRBJ2-7, the V gene TRBV12-3 or TRBV12-4; tentative D call: TRBD2 (5 bases). CDR3 length: 11 amino acids. CDR3 bases: TGTGCCAGCACGGGGATTAGAGGTTTAGACTTC. Translating it yields CASTGIRGLDF.

The J gene is TRBJ2-1, the V gene TRBV24-1; weak D call: TRBD2 (5 bases). This CDR3 has 16 residues. The germline V gene encodes CDR1 KGHDR and CDR2 SFDVKD. V lost 0 bases and J 0 bases, leaving 8 bases between the germline ends. CDR3 sequence (DNA): TGTGCCACCAGTGATTTGTCAGCGGCCTCCTACAATGAGCAGTTCTTC. Protein: CATSDLSAASYNEQFF.

This clonotype is a singleton in its sample. This CDR3 fails to terminate in the conserved phenylalanine or tryptophan, so it likely reflects a read error. The chain employs TRBV20-1 and TRBJ2-5; D gene unclear. The germline CDR1 and CDR2 sequences are DFQATT and SNEGSKA (reference sequence). The CDR3 covers 14 residues. The CDR3 DNA follows: TGCGGTGCCGCGTCGCAAGGACGTCTGAAGACCCAGTACGTC. As protein: CGAASQGRLKTQYV.

The table lists this clonotype with many counts. The rearrangement links TRBV6-1 to TRBJ2-7, with 9 bases identical to TRBD2. J lost 3 bases, V lost 6 bases, and 3 bases had no gene match. This CDR3 contains 13 residues. Germline V gene sequence: CDR1 MNHNS, CDR2 SASEGT. CDR3 sequence (DNA): TGTGCCAGCAGAAGACTAGCGGACTACGAGCAGTACTTC. This translates into CASRRLADYEQYF.

CDR3 sequence (DNA): TGTGCCAGCAGCCTCGGATTCCAAAGACACACCGGGGAGCTGTTTTTT. It codes for CASSLGFQRHTGELFF. The chain employs TRBV5-8 and TRBJ2-2; D gene uncertain. CDR1 and CDR2 from the germline V gene are SGHTS and YDEGEE. Trimming left V 4 bases short and J 3 bases short, with 16 bases between. The CDR3 sequence is 16 residues long.

The chain is built from TRBV5-1 and TRBJ2-2; maybe TRBD1 (6 bases). CDR1 is SGHRS, CDR2 YFSETQ, per germline. The V end was cut by 4 bases, the J end by 2 bases, with 15 bases between. This CDR3 is 16 amino acids long. The CDR3 nucleotides are TGCGCCAGCAGCGAGATGGTGGGGGCCAACACCGGGGAGCTGTTTTTT. The encoded protein is CASSEMVGANTGELFF. The entire variable domain, with the rest obtained from reference TRBV5-1 and TRBJ2-2, is as follows: KAGVTQTPRYLIKTRGQQVTLSCSPISGHRSVSWYQQTPGQGLQFLFEYFSETQRNKGNFPGRFSGRQFSNSRSEMNVSTLELGDSALYLCASSEMVGANTGELFFGEGSRLTVL.

Of note for this clonotype: A read error may account for a junction end that differs from germline. The V call is TRBV15, the J call TRBJ2-1; unclear D gene. The CDR3 spans 14 residues. Germline V gives CDR1 LNHNV, CDR2 YYDKDF (reference sequence). The CDR3 protein is CATGRYDTTDEQFF. The CDR3 DNA reads as TGTGCCACCGGCAGATATGATACGACGGATGAGCAGTTCTTC.

Concerning this clonotype: One junction end does not reproduce the germline sequence, and a read error may be involved. The rearrangement uses TRBV6-1 and TRBJ2-5; D possibly matches TRBD1 or TRBD2 (5 bases each). The length of the CDR3 is 14 residues. Germline V CDR1 and CDR2: MNHNS, SASEGT. CDR3 residues: CASSTTGGPGTRYF. CDR3 DNA: TGTGCCAGCAGTACCACTGGGGGTCCGGGGACCCGGTACTTC.

Details on this clonotype: Possible read error: a much larger clone is one base away. The V gene is TRBV20-1, the J gene TRBJ1-1; weak D call: TRBD1 (5 bases). The CDR3 loop spans 13 amino acids. V was shortened by 8 bases and J by 1 base, with 14 bases between the two germline ends. Looked up from germline, CDR1 is DFQATT and CDR2 is SNEGSKA (reference sequence). Written as DNA, the CDR3 is TGCAGTTCTAAACCGACAGAGAACACTGAAGCTTTCTTT. This codes for CSSKPTENTEAFF.

Details on this clonotype: No conserved phenylalanine or tryptophan ends this CDR3, so it is likely a read error. The limits of the CDR3 on the DNA are not certain, so only TCRdb's listed CDR3 is given. The rearrangement joins TRBV6-6 to TRBJ1-2. Germline-derived CDR1 and CDR2 are MNHNY and SVGAGI (reference sequence). The CDR3 length is 11 residues, termini included. Here the CDR3 reads CASTRGEGYSL.

About this clonotype itself: The CDR3 carries no conserved terminal phenylalanine or tryptophan, so it likely arises from a read error. The DNA is left out, because the CDR3 cannot be placed on it with certainty; the CDR3 is given as TCRdb lists it. The chain combines TRBV29-1 with TRBJ2-5; TRBD1, the table's D call, was not compared with the DNA. The CDR3 sequence runs 12 residues, both termini included. Germline V gives CDR1 SQVTM, CDR2 ANQGSEA. CDR3 region: CSEGRSQETRYL.

The chain couples TRBV2 to TRBJ2-1, with TRBD2 matching 10 bases. Germline values: CDR1 SNHLY, CDR2 FYNNEI. The length of the CDR3 is 16 residues. The CDR3 bases are TGTGCTTCTGCCGGGCTAGCGGGGGCTAACTACAATGAGCAGTTCTTC. Translated: CASAGLAGANYNEQFF.

Points on this clonotype: A read error may explain this, as a much larger clone is one base away. The chain combines TRBV4-1 with TRBJ2-5; 8 bases align to TRBD2. Germline CDR1 MGHRA, CDR2 YSYEKL. Trimming cost V 6 bases and J 0 bases; bases outside gene matches: 18. The CDR3 length is 19 residues. As DNA, the CDR3 is TGCGCCAGCAGTTCCCCAGGACTAACGGGGGGGCCGAACCAAGAGACCCAGTACTTC. Protein sequence: CASSSPGLTGGPNQETQYF.

About this clonotype itself: An end of the junction does not agree with germline; a read error may underlie this. This chain uses TRBV11-2 with TRBJ2-6; 8 bases agree with TRBD2. The CDR3 is 17 residues long. Per germline, CDR1 SGHAT and CDR2 FQNNGV. The CDR3 loop is CTSNSRGGSFGASVLTF. Here the CDR3 DNA reads TGTACCAGCAACTCCCGGGGGGGTAGCTTTGGGGCCAGCGTCCTGACTTTC.

This chain joins TRBV11-3 and TRBJ2-4; D call uncertain. This CDR3 spans 16 amino acids. The V gene lost 3 bases and the J gene lost 9 bases, with 21 bases spanning the gap. CDR1 is SGHNT, CDR2 YENEEA, per germline. The chain's CDR3 is CASSLNRGNSETIQYF. As DNA, the CDR3 is TGTGCCAGCAGCTTGAACAGAGGTAATTCCGAAACCATTCAGTACTTC.

The chain combines TRBV7-8 with TRBJ1-2, with D unresolved. The V and J ends lost 3 bases and 2 bases respectively, with 7 bases between them. CDR1 and CDR2 (germline): SGHVS, FQNEAQ. CDR3 size: 13 residues. For the CDR3, the DNA is TGTGCCAGCAGCTTCGAGACGAACTATGGCTACACCTTC. Its translation is CASSFETNYGYTF. The entire variable domain, with the rest obtained from reference TRBV7-8 and TRBJ1-2, is as follows: GAGVSQSPRYKVAKRGQDVALRCDPISGHVSLFWYQQALGQGPEFLTYFQNEAQLDKSGLPSDRFFAERPEGSVSTLKIQRTQQEDSAVYLCASSFETNYGYTFGSGTRLTVV.

In the case of this clonotype: One end of the junction does not line up with germline, which may come from a read error. This chain joins TRBV7-8 and TRBJ2-7; D not certain. This CDR3 is 13 amino acids long. From germline, CDR1 is SGHVS and CDR2 FQNEAQ. CDR3 sequence reads: CDSSLGSAREQYF. The CDR3 coding sequence is TGTGACAGCAGCTTAGGCAGTGCGCGGGAGCAGTACTTC.

This clonotype was counted at least ten times. This may be a read error, as it is one base from a much larger clone. The chain joins TRBV4-2 to TRBJ1-1; no firm D call. The V end lost 5 bases, the J end lost 3 bases, and 10 bases lay between the germline ends. The CDR3 runs 13 residues. Germline V lookup: CDR1 LGHNA, CDR2 YNFKEQ. The CDR3 here is CASSYDGDTEAFF. The CDR3 DNA reads TGTGCCAGCAGCTACGACGGGGACACTGAAGCTTTCTTT.

As for this clonotype: This CDR3 is missing its conserved last phenylalanine or tryptophan, likely due to a read error. The DNA is omitted, as the CDR3 cannot be located on it reliably, and the CDR3 follows TCRdb's listing. The J gene is TRBJ2-2, the V gene TRBV11-2; the table's D call, TRBD2, was not checked against the DNA. The CDR3 comprises 15 residues, both ends counted. Germline lookup yields CDR1 SGHAT and CDR2 FQNNGV. The CDR3 sequence is CASSLGLAKTGELSY.

This clonotype was counted many times. This chain joins TRBV12-3 or TRBV12-4 and TRBJ1-1; possible D gene TRBD1, 5 bases. V was shortened by 7 bases and J by 6 bases, with 18 bases between the two germline ends. The CDR3 totals 14 residues. In nucleotides, the CDR3 is TGTGCCAGCAAATTCCGGCAGGGTAGCGCTGAAGCTTTCTTT. Its translation: CASKFRQGSAEAFF.

About this clonotype itself: Being one base from a much bigger clone, this may be a read error. The CDR3 nucleotides are TGTGTCATCAGTGAAAACAGCTACGAGCAGTACTTC. Translation: CVISENSYEQYF. This chain joins TRBV10-3 and TRBJ2-7; D is unresolved. CDR3 size: 12 residues. Per the germline V gene, CDR1 is ENHRY and CDR2 is SYGVKD.

This clonotype was picked up many times. The rearrangement links TRBV5-4 to TRBJ2-1, with 8 bases fitting TRBD1. The length of the CDR3 is 13 residues. The V segment lost 4 bases and the J segment 9 bases; nucleotides outside the gene matches: 6. Germline CDR1 reads SGHNT; CDR2 reads YYREEE (reference sequence). The CDR3 protein is CASSVDRAGEQFF. The CDR3 nucleotides are TGTGCCAGCAGCGTGGACAGGGCAGGTGAGCAGTTCTTC.

As concerns this clonotype: At one end, the junction sequence differs from germline, possibly due to a read error. The chain is built from TRBV11-1 and TRBJ2-3; D remains ambiguous. The CDR3 runs to 13 residues. CDR1 SGHAT and CDR2 FQDESV come from the germline V gene (reference sequence). CDR3 amino acids: CTSSPIFFPTQYF. The CDR3 DNA sequence: TGTACCAGCAGCCCAATCTTTTTTCCTACACAGTATTTT.

For this clonotype: A much more abundant neighbour one base away suggests this may be a read error. The CDR3 DNA reads as TGTGCCAGCAGTTACTCAGGGACAGAGCCCTACGAGCAGTACTTC. Translated: CASSYSGTEPYEQYF. This chain links TRBV6-6 with TRBJ2-7; 7 nucleotides match TRBD1. CDR1 and CDR2 from the germline V gene are MNHNY and SVGAGI (reference sequence). Losses at the gene ends were 0 bases for V and 2 bases for J; bases not matched to a gene: 4. This CDR3 has 15 residues.

In its sample, this clonotype was seen a few times. At one of its ends the junction is not consistent with the germline gene, which may arise from a read error. The chain has TRBV7-2 and TRBJ1-6, with TRBD1 matching over 12 bases. This CDR3 contains 16 residues. The germline V gene has CDR1 SGHTA and CDR2 FQGNSA. The chain's CDR3 is CASTTTGTGGRSPLYF. For the CDR3, the DNA is TGTGCCAGCACCACCACCGGGACAGGGGGCCGGTCACCCCTCTACTTT.

J is TRBJ2-5 and V is TRBV28; D is unresolved. Germline lookup yields CDR1 MDHEN and CDR2 SYDVKM. The CDR3 consists of 11 residues. Trimming took 8 bases from V and 5 from J, leaving 9 bases between them. The CDR3 region is CASGYRETQYF. CDR3 coding DNA: TGTGCCAGCGGTTACCGGGAGACCCAGTACTTC.

In its sample, this clonotype was seen many times. The V gene is TRBV29-1, the J gene TRBJ2-1; a weak D match, TRBD2 (7 bases). CDR1 and CDR2 from the germline V gene are SQVTM and ANQGSEA. The CDR3 loop spans 12 amino acids. Trimming left V 7 bases short and J 7 bases short, with 14 bases between. The CDR3 DNA is TGCAGCGGGGGGGGACATACGAATGAGCAGTTCTTC. Translation: CSGGGHTNEQFF.

For the CDR3, the DNA is TGCGCCAGCAGCTTGGGGAGGGGGGGGGCCCCTGAGCAGTTCTTC. It is translated as CASSLGRGGAPEQFF. The rearrangement uses TRBV5-1 and TRBJ2-1, with TRBD2 as a possible D gene (7 bases). The V gene lost 0 bases and the J gene lost 9 bases, with 16 bases spanning the gap. The CDR3 runs 15 residues. Per the germline V gene, CDR1 is SGHRS and CDR2 is YFSETQ.

On this clonotype: The junction shows a germline mismatch at one end, possibly a read error. The chain uses TRBV11-1 and TRBJ2-5; a weak D match, TRBD2 (6 bases). The CDR3 is 14 amino acids. The germline V gene encodes CDR1 SGHAT and CDR2 FQDESV (reference sequence). This CDR3 is CASSLWGDRETQCF. The CDR3 DNA sequence: TGTGCCAGCAGCTTGTGGGGGGACCGAGAGACCCAGTGTTTC.

This chain uses TRBV24-1 with TRBJ2-5, with D possibly matching TRBD1 (5 bases). This CDR3 has 15 amino acids. Trimming stripped 9 bases from V and 5 bases from J, with 21 bases between. Germline V gene data show CDR1 as KGHDR and CDR2 as SFDVKD. The CDR3 nucleotides are TGTGCCACCCGAGCCTCGATAGGGGCATGGGAGACCCAGTACTTC. As protein: CATRASIGAWETQYF.